This T cell receptor (beta chain) was documented in a study of blood T cell repertoires in COVID-19. In terms of age and location, participants ranged from about 18 to 90 years and lived in about 25 US areas. This clone appeared a single time. In the authors' workflow: Reference gene primer amplification gave nucleated cell count estimates. The table came from immunoSEQ multiplex PCR; TCRdb's copy has only in-frame clones and leaves some out. The D gene and trimming were derived from the DNA, and the V and J assignments and clone size from that table. The data show 200,000 to 300,000 clones, around 89% seen once. The V and J ends lost 5 bases and 6 bases respectively, with 10 bases between them. The CDR3 is 12 amino acids.

Material: PBMCs or T cells enriched from blood (not recorded which). The sequence was collected from a woman aged 40 to 50 with acute COVID-19. V gene TRBV12-3 or TRBV12-4 combines with J gene TRBJ1-1, with D tentatively TRBD1 (5 bases). The CDR3 sequence is CASSMRDSEAFF. The DNA of the CDR3 is TGTGCCAGCAGTATGCGGGACTCTGAAGCTTTCTTT.